The source of this T cell receptor (beta chain) is a study of control samples from healthy donors and cancer patients. TCRdb's table, derived via immunoSEQ multiplex PCR, lists solely in-frame clones and lacks some. The sample contains about 60,000 clones, 85% of which appear only once. This receptor was taken from a man aged 35 to 55 in good health. Sequenced: blood.

CDR3 coding DNA: TGTGCCAGCAGCTTAGTAGCGGGAGTTCCCGAGCAGTACTTC. Translation: CASSLVAGVPEQYF. V is TRBV7-2 and J is TRBJ2-7; 9 bases fit TRBD2. The V gene's germline CDR1 is SGHTA and CDR2 FQGNSA. The CDR3 consists of 14 residues. With V trimmed by 1 base and J by 6 bases, 4 bases remained unmatched.